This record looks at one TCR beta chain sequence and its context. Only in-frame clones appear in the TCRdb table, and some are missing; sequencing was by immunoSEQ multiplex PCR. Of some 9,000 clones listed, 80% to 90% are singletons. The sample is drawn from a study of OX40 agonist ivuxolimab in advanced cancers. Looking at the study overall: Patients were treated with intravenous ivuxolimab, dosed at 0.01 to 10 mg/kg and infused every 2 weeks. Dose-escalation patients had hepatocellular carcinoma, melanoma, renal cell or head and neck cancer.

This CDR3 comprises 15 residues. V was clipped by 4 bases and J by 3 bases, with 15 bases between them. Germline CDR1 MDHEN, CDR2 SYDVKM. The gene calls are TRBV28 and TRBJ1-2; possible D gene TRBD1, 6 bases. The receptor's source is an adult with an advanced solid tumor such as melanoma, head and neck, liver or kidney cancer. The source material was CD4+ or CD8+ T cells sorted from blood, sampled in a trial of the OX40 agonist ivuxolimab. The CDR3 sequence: CASSSPGRGYYGYTF. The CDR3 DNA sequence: TGTGCCAGCAGTTCACCGGGCAGGGGTTACTATGGCTACACCTTC.